This TCR beta chain was identified in a study of T cell responses to AZD1222 COVID-19 vaccine. Germline lookup yields CDR1 LGHNA and CDR2 YSLEER. Trimming pared 0 bases from V and 0 bases from J, leaving 8 bases between. The CDR3 is made up of 15 amino acids. TCRdb's copy holds only in-frame clones and misses some; the assay was immunoSEQ multiplex PCR. In the table there are more than 140,000 clones, under 95% of which are singletons. Study conclusions and caveats: Repertoires were sampled only after the peak T cell response. Spike-spanning, vaccine-associated CD4 TCRs were dominant at 160-218 and 743-854. Rises in breadth and depth of Spike-specific TCRs came after two AZD1222 doses. Variant regions that are unmutated are reportedly the target of nearly half of spike-specific TCRs.

There are a few counts of this clone. Its antigen is not known. Sequenced material: peripheral blood, taken on day 0 of AZD1222 vaccination. This clonotype was sampled from an adult in good health. This chain connects TRBV4-3 to TRBJ1-1; D is uncertain. The CDR3 coding sequence is TGCGCCAGCAGCCAAGAGGCAGTAATGAACACTGAAGCTTTCTTT. Amino acid sequence: CASSQEAVMNTEAFF.